A selection of T cell receptor beta chains follows, all from one sample in a study of patients and donors after allogeneic stem cell transplantation. Using its own MiXCR run on the RT-PCR reads, TCRdb lists one record per CDR3 protein. The table includes some 960,000 distinct CDR3 sequences, around 17% detected once. Sequencing was performed on blood, either unsorted or a sorted T cell fraction (not recorded which). The receptors were sampled from a human donor who was either an allogeneic HSCT recipient or a stem cell or donor lymphocyte infusion donor (not recorded which). It is not recorded whose cells these are; they may come from a transplant donor. Both conserved end residues are part of each CDR3. The D gene is left open where the match is weak.

>TRBJ2-5|TRBV7-2|.
CASSPIPEETQYF
>TRBJ1-1|TRBV19|TRBD1
CASSAGSRGFTEAFF
>TRBJ1-1|TRBV15|.
CATSRDFRATEAFF
>TRBJ2-1|TRBV6-2/TRBV6-3|.
CASSSEGLLSYNEQFF
>TRBJ2-3|TRBV20-1|TRBD1
CSARDSRGNKNTQYF
>TRBJ2-7|TRBV29-1|TRBD1
CSAGQGISGEQYF
>TRBJ2-7|TRBV3-1|.
CASSQGDRRNF
>TRBJ2-1|TRBV12-3/TRBV12-4|.
CASSLAPLYNEQFF
>TRBJ1-5|TRBV7-2|.
CASSPQGYQPQHF
>TRBJ1-2|TRBV4-1|.
CASNRAEANYGYTF
>TRBJ2-1|TRBV11-3|TRBD2
CASNSFGGRKASEQFF
>TRBJ1-1|TRBV4-3|.
CASSQEGGPNTEAFF
>TRBJ1-5|TRBV6-5|.
CASSSGSGGNQPQHF
>TRBJ1-1|TRBV20-1|.
CSASPTEAFF
>TRBJ1-5|TRBV20-1|.
CSARVSGGGNQPQHF
>TRBJ2-5|TRBV11-2|.
CASSFITGVYRETQYF
>TRBJ1-2|TRBV24-1|TRBD1
CATSDPGQGALGYTF
>TRBJ2-7|TRBV29-1|TRBD1
CSVIIPDRGRSYEQYF
>TRBJ2-2|TRBV10-3|.
CAISEADVGELFF
>TRBJ2-2|TRBV6-5|.
CASSFLGDGELFF
>TRBJ1-2|TRBV15|.
CATSRDPTDNYGYTF
>TRBJ1-1|TRBV6-5|TRBD1
CASSYLVAGGNTEAFF
>TRBJ1-1|TRBV4-3|.
CASSQDWVTEAFF
>TRBJ1-6|TRBV2|.
CASSEPIPTLHF
>TRBJ2-1|TRBV15|TRBD1
CATSRDGTDYNEQFF
>TRBJ1-2|TRBV28|TRBD1
CASSYRGSSGYTF
>TRBJ1-5|TRBV27|TRBD1
CASSHRGAQPQHF
>TRBJ2-7|TRBV12-5|.
CASGGVGIYEQYF
>TRBJ2-1|TRBV12-3/TRBV12-4|.
CASNGHSSYNEQFF
>TRBJ1-1|TRBV7-3|.
CASSLTNFKNTEAFF
>TRBJ1-5|TRBV5-1|.
CASSLGGDGQPQHF
>TRBJ2-2|TRBV5-1|.
CASSLGAGRTGELFF
>TRBJ2-1|TRBV3-1|TRBD2
CASSLPGLAGYEQFF
>TRBJ1-2|TRBV4-3|TRBD1
CASSQVAGGSYGYTF
>TRBJ1-1|TRBV29-1|.
CSARGGANTEAFF
>TRBJ1-6|TRBV7-2|TRBD1
CASSPRDRRESPLHF
>TRBJ1-2|TRBV2|.
CASSLQGHPDYGYTF
>TRBJ2-1|TRBV3-1|.
CASSQEASGLHRNEQFF
>TRBJ1-5|TRBV12-3/TRBV12-4|.
CASSQGHRINQPQHF
>TRBJ2-1|TRBV29-1|.
CSVVGRAGKFF
>TRBJ2-3|TRBV12-3/TRBV12-4|TRBD2
CASSLGRLAGTDTQYF
>TRBJ2-3|TRBV20-1|TRBD2
CSARRDSGLAGADTQYF
>TRBJ2-3|TRBV12-3/TRBV12-4|.
CASSLVPPDTQYF
>TRBJ2-2|TRBV30|.
CAWRGTAKIKFNTGELFF
>TRBJ2-4|TRBV10-3|TRBD2
CAISESGGAKNIQYF
>TRBJ2-7|TRBV7-9|.
CASSLGDMQGGQHYF
>TRBJ1-1|TRBV7-3|.
CASSLPGHQAFF
>TRBJ2-7|TRBV13|.
CASSLDRRGTDSYEQYF
>TRBJ2-7|TRBV7-9|.
CASSPRGWETNSYEQYF
>TRBJ1-1|TRBV12-3/TRBV12-4|.
CASRNRVNTEAFF
>TRBJ1-4|TRBV7-7|TRBD1
CASSPGTGVNEKLFF
>TRBJ2-1|TRBV29-1|.
CSATGHQDHNEQFF
>TRBJ2-3|TRBV12-3/TRBV12-4|TRBD2
CASGRGGKTDTQYF
>TRBJ1-4|TRBV5-1|TRBD1
CASSLEGQGGEKLFF
>TRBJ2-5|TRBV20-1|.
CSAGPQSGRTAQYF
>TRBJ1-2|TRBV7-9|.
CASSWGGGSGYTF
>TRBJ2-7|TRBV4-3|.
CASSPGLGGTYEQYF
>TRBJ1-2|TRBV27|.
CASSKSGLGYTF
>TRBJ2-2|TRBV5-1|.
CASSLVPLDTGELFF
>TRBJ2-5|TRBV5-1|TRBD2
CASRSSGSKEETQYF